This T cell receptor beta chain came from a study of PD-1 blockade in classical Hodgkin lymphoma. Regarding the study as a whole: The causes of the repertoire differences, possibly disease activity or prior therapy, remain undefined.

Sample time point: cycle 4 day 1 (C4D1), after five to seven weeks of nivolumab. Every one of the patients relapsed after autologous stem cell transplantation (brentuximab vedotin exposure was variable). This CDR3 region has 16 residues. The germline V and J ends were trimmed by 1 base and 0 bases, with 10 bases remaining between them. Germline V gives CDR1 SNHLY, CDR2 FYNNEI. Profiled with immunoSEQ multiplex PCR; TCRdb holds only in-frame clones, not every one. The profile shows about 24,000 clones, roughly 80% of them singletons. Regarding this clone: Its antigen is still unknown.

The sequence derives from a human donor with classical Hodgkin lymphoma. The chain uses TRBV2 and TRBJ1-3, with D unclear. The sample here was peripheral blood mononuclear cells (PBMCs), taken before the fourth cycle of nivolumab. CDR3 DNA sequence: TGTGCCAGCAGTGAAGAAACCAGGCACTCTGGAAACACCATATATTTT. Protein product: CASSEETRHSGNTIYF.